The clone carrying this T cell receptor (beta chain) came up a few times. The V gene lost 7 bases and the J gene lost 8 bases, with 27 bases spanning the gap. CDR3 length equals 17 residues. The germline gives CDR1 SNHLY, CDR2 FYNNEI. In the original workflow: Quantification of nucleated cells was approximated via reference gene primer amplification. The data were produced by immunoSEQ multiplex PCR, yet TCRdb's version contains in-frame clones alone and is incomplete. V and J calls and clone size follow that table, whereas D and trimming were derived from the DNA. The table shows a few hundred thousand clones, with around 92% occurring only once. The sample originates from a study of blood T cell repertoires in COVID-19. The overall study: Donors in the United States, Italy and Spain gave samples during acute or convalescent COVID-19. In each case, the material was cDNA or gDNA derived from T cells, B-cell-depleted T cells, or PBMCs.

Material for sequencing was peripheral blood. This sequence joins TRBV2 and TRBJ1-5; TRBD1 is a possible D gene (5 bases). This receptor was taken from a man aged 40-55 years with acute or convalescent COVID-19. The CDR3 here is CASNARPRQGGIEPQHF. Written as DNA, the CDR3 is TGTGCCAGCAACGCCCGCCCGCGGCAGGGCGGAATCGAGCCCCAGCATTTT. Filled out from reference TRBV2 and TRBJ1-5, the complete variable domain reads EPEVTQTPSHQVTQMGQEVILRCVPISNHLYFYWYRQILGQKVEFLVSFYNNEISEKSEIFDDQFSVERPDGSNFTLKIRSTKLEDSAMYFCASNARPRQGGIEPQHFGDGTRLSIL.